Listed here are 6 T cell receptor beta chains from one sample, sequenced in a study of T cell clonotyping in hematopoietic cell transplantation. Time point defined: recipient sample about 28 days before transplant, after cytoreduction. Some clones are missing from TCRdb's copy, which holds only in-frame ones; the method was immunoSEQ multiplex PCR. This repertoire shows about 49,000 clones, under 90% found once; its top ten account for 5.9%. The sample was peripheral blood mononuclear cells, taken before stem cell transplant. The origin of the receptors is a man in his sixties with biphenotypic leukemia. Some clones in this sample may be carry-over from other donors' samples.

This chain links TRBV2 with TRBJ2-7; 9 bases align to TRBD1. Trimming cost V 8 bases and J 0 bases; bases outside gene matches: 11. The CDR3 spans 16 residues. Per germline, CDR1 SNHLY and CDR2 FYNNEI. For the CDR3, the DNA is TGTGCCAGCCCCCCGGTAAACAGGGGGCTCTCCTACGAGCAGTACTTC. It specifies CASPPVNRGLSYEQYF.

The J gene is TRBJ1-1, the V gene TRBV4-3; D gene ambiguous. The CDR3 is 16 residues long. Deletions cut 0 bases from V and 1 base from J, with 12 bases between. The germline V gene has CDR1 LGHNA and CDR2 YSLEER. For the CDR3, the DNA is TGCGCCAGCAGCCAAGAGTACGCGCCCCGGAACACTGAAGCTTTCTTT. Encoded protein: CASSQEYAPRNTEAFF.

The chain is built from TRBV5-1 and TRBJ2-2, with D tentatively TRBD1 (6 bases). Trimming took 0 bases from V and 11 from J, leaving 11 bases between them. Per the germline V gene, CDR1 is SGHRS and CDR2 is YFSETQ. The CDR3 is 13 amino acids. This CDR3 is CASSLAGEIELFF. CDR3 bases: TGCGCCAGCAGCTTGGCAGGGGAAATTGAGCTGTTTTTT.

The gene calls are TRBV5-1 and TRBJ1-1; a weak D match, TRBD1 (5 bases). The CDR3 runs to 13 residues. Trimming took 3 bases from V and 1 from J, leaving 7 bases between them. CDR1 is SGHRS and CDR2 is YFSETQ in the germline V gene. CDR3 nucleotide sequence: TGCGCCAGCAGCTACGGACAGAACACTGAAGCTTTCTTT. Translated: CASSYGQNTEAFF. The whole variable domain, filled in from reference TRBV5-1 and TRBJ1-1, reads KAGVTQTPRYLIKTRGQQVTLSCSPISGHRSVSWYQQTPGQGLQFLFEYFSETQRNKGNFPGRFSGRQFSNSRSEMNVSTLELGDSALYLCASSYGQNTEAFFGQGTRLTVV.

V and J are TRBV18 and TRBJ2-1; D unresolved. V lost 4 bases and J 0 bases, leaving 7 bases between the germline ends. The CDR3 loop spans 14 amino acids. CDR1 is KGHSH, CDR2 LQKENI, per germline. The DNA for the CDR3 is TGTGCCAGCTCACTATCCGTCTCCTACAATGAGCAGTTCTTC. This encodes CASSLSVSYNEQFF.

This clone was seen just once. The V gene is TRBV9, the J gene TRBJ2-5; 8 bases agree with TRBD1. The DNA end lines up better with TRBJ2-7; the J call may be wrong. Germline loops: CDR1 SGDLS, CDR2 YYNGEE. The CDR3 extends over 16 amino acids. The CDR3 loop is CASSHHGRQGMDEQYF. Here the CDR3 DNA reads TGTGCCAGCAGCCATCACGGGCGACAGGGGATGGACGAGCAGTACTTC.